One sample yielded the 19 T cell receptor beta chains listed below, sequenced in a study of blood T cell repertoires in COVID-19. Here immunoSEQ multiplex PCR was the method, and the copy in TCRdb shows in-frame clones only, minus some. The table records some 280,000 clones, 80% to 90% of them present only once. The sequencing input was peripheral blood. The source is a woman in her twenties or thirties with active or convalescent COVID-19.

The gene calls are TRBV7-3 and TRBJ2-3, with 8 bases matching TRBD1. Germline CDR1 and CDR2: SGHTA and FQGTGA. CDR3 length: 14 residues. Germline trimming cut 5 bases from V and 2 bases from J; bases unmatched to any gene: 3. For the CDR3, the DNA is TGTGCCAGCAGCCAGGGGGCCCTCACAGATACGCAGTATTTT. Translated, it gives CASSQGALTDTQYF.

This clone was detected only a few times. This chain joins TRBV7-2 and TRBJ1-1; D uncertain. The CDR3 contains 14 residues. The germline gives CDR1 SGHTA, CDR2 FQGNSA. The V gene lost 6 bases and the J gene lost 1 base, with 12 bases spanning the gap. CDR3: CASRRVGGNTEAFF. The CDR3 DNA follows: TGTGCCAGCAGGAGGGTAGGAGGGAACACTGAAGCTTTCTTT.

The rearrangement joins TRBV7-2 to TRBJ1-5; D perhaps matches TRBD1 (5 bases). Germline CDR1 is SGHTA and CDR2 is FQGNSA. V was shortened by 5 bases and J by 7 bases, with 12 bases between the two germline ends. This CDR3 has 13 amino acids. CDR3 DNA: TGTGCCAGCAGCATCCCAGGGTGGCAGCCCCAGCATTTT. It specifies CASSIPGWQPQHF. The complete variable domain, with remaining parts taken from reference TRBV7-2 and TRBJ1-5, reads GAGVSQSPSNKVTEKGKDVELRCDPISGHTALYWYRQSLGQGLEFLIYFQGNSAPDKSGLPSDRFSAERTGGSVSTLTIQRTQQEDSAVYLCASSIPGWQPQHFGDGTRLSIL.

The J gene is TRBJ2-2, the V gene TRBV7-2; 8 bases are shared with TRBD1. CDR1 and CDR2 from the germline V gene are SGHTA and FQGNSA. The CDR3 extends over 15 amino acids. J gave up 7 bases and V 3 bases, and 7 bases lay outside the gene matches. The CDR3: CASSFRTGLLGELFF. The CDR3 nucleotides are TGTGCCAGCAGCTTTCGGACAGGGCTCCTCGGGGAGCTGTTTTTT.

The CDR3 DNA reads as TGCGCCAGCAGCTTGGTTGCGGGGTCAGATACGCAGTATTTT. It specifies CASSLVAGSDTQYF. This sequence joins TRBV5-1 and TRBJ2-3; maybe TRBD2 (6 bases). The CDR3 spans 14 residues. V dropped 0 bases and J dropped 4 bases, with 9 bases sitting between them. Germline CDR1 and CDR2: SGHRS and YFSETQ.

The CDR3 spells CASSPSLAGNNYEQYF. The CDR3 DNA sequence: TGTGCCAGCTCACCCTCACTAGCGGGGAACAACTACGAGCAGTACTTC. This chain connects TRBV18 to TRBJ2-7; 10 bases match TRBD2. J lost 3 bases, V lost 3 bases, and 8 bases had no gene match. CDR1 and CDR2 from the germline V gene are KGHSH and LQKENI. This CDR3 comprises 16 residues.

The chain has TRBV19 and TRBJ1-6; D possibly corresponds to TRBD1 (6 bases). Germline-derived CDR1 and CDR2 are LNHDA and SQIVND (reference sequence). This CDR3 region has 16 residues. Trimming cost V 4 bases and J 8 bases, with 18 bases left between them. The CDR3 protein is CASSKRTGWTDSPLHF. CDR3 nucleotide sequence: TGTGCCAGTAGTAAACGAACAGGGTGGACAGATTCACCCCTCCACTTT. The variable domain in full, with the rest retrieved from reference TRBV19 and TRBJ1-6, is DGGITQSPKYLFRKEGQNVTLSCEQNLNHDAMYWYRQDPGQGLRLIYYSQIVNDFQKGDIAEGYSVSREKKESFPLTVTSAQKNPTAFYLCASSKRTGWTDSPLHFGNGTRLTVT.

This chain connects TRBV2 to TRBJ2-5; D uncertain. With 6 bases removed from V and 1 base from J, the gap between germline ends came to 6 bases. CDR1 and CDR2 (germline): SNHLY, FYNNEI. The CDR3 runs to 12 residues. The CDR3 DNA is TGTGCCAGCAGGCGGTTCCAAGAGACCCAGTACTTC. Translated, it gives CASRRFQETQYF.

The rearrangement links TRBV7-2 to TRBJ1-1; no reliable D call. The CDR3 has 14 residues. Trimming removed 5 bases from V and 2 bases from J, with 12 bases in between. CDR1 is SGHTA and CDR2 is FQGNSA in the germline V gene. CDR3 residues: CASSLLRKNTEAFF. For the CDR3, the DNA is TGTGCCAGCAGCCTCCTGAGGAAAAACACTGAAGCTTTCTTT.

This chain links TRBV30 with TRBJ1-3; D unresolved. V was clipped by 5 bases and J by 0 bases, with 8 bases between them. This CDR3 is built from 13 residues. Germline V gene sequence: CDR1 GTSNPN, CDR2 SVGIG (reference sequence). This CDR3 reads CAWGLPSGNTIYF. CDR3 DNA: TGTGCCTGGGGACTGCCCTCTGGAAACACCATATATTTT.

The V and J genes are TRBV7-2 and TRBJ1-6; TRBD1 matches at 9 bases. The ends lost 3 bases at V and 0 bases at J; junction bases unmatched: 9. Germline CDR1 is SGHTA and CDR2 is FQGNSA. The CDR3 has 19 amino acids. The CDR3 is CASSFLKTGGFSYNSPLHF. Here the CDR3 DNA reads TGTGCCAGCAGCTTCCTGAAGACAGGGGGGTTCTCCTATAATTCACCCCTCCACTTT.

The rearrangement uses TRBV4-1 and TRBJ1-2; D is unclear. Trimming removed 0 bases at V and 4 bases at J, with 12 bases between. The CDR3 runs 15 residues. Germline V gene sequence: CDR1 MGHRA, CDR2 YSYEKL. CDR3 in DNA: TGCGCCAGCAGCCAAGAGTTCGACACGGCCTATGGCTACACCTTC. Protein sequence: CASSQEFDTAYGYTF.

This chain's CDR3 is CASSMRTGLHNEQFF. The DNA of the CDR3 is TGTGCCAGCAGCATGCGGACAGGGCTCCACAATGAGCAGTTCTTC. V is TRBV7-2 and J is TRBJ2-1, with 8 bases fitting TRBD1. The length of the CDR3 is 15 residues. J was trimmed by 5 bases and V by 5 bases; bases with no gene match: 8. Germline CDR1 reads SGHTA; CDR2 reads FQGNSA.

J is TRBJ2-2 and V is TRBV6-2 or TRBV6-3, with a weak D call TRBD2 (5 bases). The CDR3 length is 17 residues. Between the trimmed V and J ends, which lost 0 bases and 4 bases, there was a span of 15 bases. From germline, CDR1 is MNHEY and CDR2 SVGEGT. The CDR3: CASSYSRLRVTTGELFF. In DNA form, the CDR3 reads TGTGCCAGCAGTTACTCGAGGTTGAGGGTCACCACCGGGGAGCTGTTTTTT.

The chain couples TRBV10-3 to TRBJ1-5; D uncertain. CDR3 length: 15 residues. The V gene lost 5 bases and the J gene lost 2 bases, with 13 bases spanning the gap. Looked up from germline, CDR1 is ENHRY and CDR2 is SYGVKD. The CDR3 loop is CAISISGNGNQPQHF. CDR3 nucleotide sequence: TGTGCCATCAGTATCTCCGGGAATGGCAATCAGCCCCAGCATTTT.

In regard to this clone: Relative to the germline gene, one junction end is altered; a read error may explain this. This sequence joins TRBV29-1 and TRBJ2-3; D gene uncertain. Germline V lookup: CDR1 SQVTM, CDR2 ANQGSEA. CDR3 length: 14 residues. The CDR3 loop is CSVSAVSLTDTQYF. The DNA for the CDR3 is TGCAGCGTTTCTGCTGTCAGCCTCACAGATACGCAATATTTT.

The rearrangement links TRBV6-5 to TRBJ2-3, with D tentatively TRBD1 (6 bases). Trimming left V 7 bases short and J 5 bases short, with 10 bases between. The CDR3 consists of 12 residues. Looked up from germline, CDR1 is MNHEY and CDR2 is SVGAGI. Written as DNA, the CDR3 is TGTGCCAGCACAGGGGATGGAGATACGCAGTATTTT. Protein: CASTGDGDTQYF.

The chain links TRBV6-5 to TRBJ1-3; D gene uncertain. Germline V lookup: CDR1 MNHEY, CDR2 SVGAGI. Trimming took off 0 bases at V and 2 bases at J, with 8 bases between the two ends. This CDR3 has 15 amino acids. Here the CDR3 reads CASSYSGGTGNTIYF. The CDR3 DNA is TGTGCCAGCAGTTACTCGGGAGGAACTGGAAACACCATATATTTT.

This chain joins TRBV15 and TRBJ1-4; maybe TRBD1 (6 bases). Per the germline V gene, CDR1 is LNHNV and CDR2 is YYDKDF (reference sequence). Trimming left V 2 bases short and J 0 bases short, with 13 bases between. The CDR3 has 17 amino acids. The CDR3 reads CATSRTGQKATNEKLFF. The CDR3 DNA sequence: TGTGCCACCAGCAGAACAGGACAGAAGGCAACTAATGAAAAACTGTTTTTT.